The clone carrying this T cell receptor (beta chain) was counted a single time. Clones were sequenced by immunoSEQ multiplex PCR, and TCRdb holds only the in-frame ones, with some missing. The sample yields some 14,000 clones, 84% seen once. V gave up 0 bases and J gave up 3 bases; unmatched junction bases: 3. CDR1 MNHEY and CDR2 SVGAGI come from the germline V gene. The CDR3 is made up of 16 amino acids. The data stem from a study of technical replicates of blood from a handful of donors. V and J are TRBV6-5 and TRBJ2-5; 11 positions agree with TRBD2. This clonotype originated in a human donor in good health. The sequenced sample consisted of PBMCs. CDR3 sequence (DNA): TGTGCCAGCAGTTACTCGGCTAGCGGGAGGAAAGAGACCCAGTACTTC. It yields the protein CASSYSASGRKETQYF.